These T cell receptor beta chains were read from a single sample in a study of PD-1 blockade in classical Hodgkin lymphoma. Measured with immunoSEQ multiplex PCR; TCRdb has only the in-frame clones, and not every one. This table has 95,000 to 120,000 clones, 89% appearing once. Source: peripheral blood mononuclear cells (PBMCs), taken before the second cycle of nivolumab. Receptor source: a human donor with classical Hodgkin lymphoma. Both conserved end residues are part of each CDR3. Fields, in order: CDR3 protein, CDR3 DNA, clone size, D gene, V gene, J gene. D genes are given only for firm matches. Size is omitted from some rows. Given values are once, few, many or a class for expanded clones.

CDR3aa: CASSRTGGTEAFF; CDR3nt: TGTGCCAGCAGCAGGACAGGGGGTACTGAAGCTTTCTTT; abundance: .; d_gene: TRBD1; v_gene: TRBV11-3; j_gene: TRBJ1-1
CDR3aa: CASSLEGSGRPRYF; CDR3nt: TGTGCCAGCAGCTTGGAAGGTAGCGGGAGGCCCCGGTACTTC; abundance: .; d_gene: TRBD2; v_gene: TRBV5-5; j_gene: TRBJ2-7
CDR3aa: CASSDYPLSSYNEQFF; CDR3nt: TGTGCCAGCAGTGACTATCCGTTAAGCTCCTACAATGAGCAGTTCTTC; abundance: .; d_gene: .; v_gene: TRBV6-4; j_gene: TRBJ2-1
CDR3aa: CAARIQGGSTEAFF; CDR3nt: TGTGCCGCCAGGATACAGGGGGGTTCCACTGAAGCTTTCTTT; abundance: .; d_gene: TRBD1; v_gene: TRBV6-1; j_gene: TRBJ1-1
CDR3aa: CASIQGFFTEAFF; CDR3nt: TGTGCCAGCATCCAGGGATTTTTCACTGAAGCTTTCTTT; abundance: .; d_gene: .; v_gene: TRBV6-1; j_gene: TRBJ1-1
CDR3aa: CTTGRHNTDTQYF; CDR3nt: TGCACCACCGGCCGGCACAACACAGATACGCAGTATTTT; abundance: .; d_gene: .; v_gene: TRBV29-1; j_gene: TRBJ2-3
CDR3aa: CASSDPGGTNEKLFF; CDR3nt: TGCGCCAGCAGTGACCCAGGGGGTACTAATGAAAAACTGTTTTTT; abundance: .; d_gene: TRBD1; v_gene: TRBV10-2; j_gene: TRBJ1-4
CDR3aa: CASSLHSGELFF; CDR3nt: TGTGCCAGCAGCCTCCATTCCGGGGAGCTGTTTTTT; abundance: .; d_gene: .; v_gene: TRBV5-5; j_gene: TRBJ2-2
CDR3aa: CASRPSTGFSGGYTF; CDR3nt: TGTGCCAGCAGACCTTCGACAGGGTTTAGTGGTGGCTACACCTTC; abundance: once; d_gene: TRBD1; v_gene: TRBV5-4; j_gene: TRBJ1-2
CDR3aa: CASSGTMSNQPQHF; CDR3nt: TGTGCCAGCAGTGGGACAATGAGCAATCAGCCCCAGCATTTT; abundance: .; d_gene: .; v_gene: TRBV2; j_gene: TRBJ1-5
CDR3aa: CASSPVRDRVNDEQYF; CDR3nt: TGTGCCAGCAGTCCGGTCCGGGACAGGGTTAATGACGAGCAGTACTTC; abundance: .; d_gene: TRBD1; v_gene: TRBV28; j_gene: TRBJ2-7
CDR3aa: CASSSQTGVNTEAFF; CDR3nt: TGTGCCAGCAGCAGCCAGACAGGGGTAAACACTGAAGCTTTCTTT; abundance: .; d_gene: TRBD1; v_gene: TRBV11-3; j_gene: TRBJ1-1
CDR3aa: CAWTEPPFNYGYTF; CDR3nt: TGTGCCTGGACAGAACCCCCCTTTAACTATGGCTACACCTTC; abundance: once; d_gene: .; v_gene: TRBV30; j_gene: TRBJ1-2
CDR3aa: CASIGSTSTDTQYF; CDR3nt: TGTGCCAGCATAGGTAGCACTAGCACAGATACGCAGTATTTT; abundance: few; d_gene: .; v_gene: TRBV28; j_gene: TRBJ2-3
CDR3aa: CASSFVEADGRGYTF; CDR3nt: TGCGCCAGCAGCTTTGTAGAGGCTGATGGGCGAGGCTACACCTTC; abundance: once; d_gene: .; v_gene: TRBV5-1; j_gene: TRBJ1-2
CDR3aa: CSAGGRDSNEQFF; CDR3nt: TGCAGCGCCGGGGGGAGGGACTCGAATGAGCAGTTCTTC; abundance: once; d_gene: TRBD2; v_gene: TRBV29-1; j_gene: TRBJ2-1
CDR3aa: CASSYSTGVPGEQYF; CDR3nt: TGTGCCAGCAGTTACAGTACGGGCGTCCCTGGGGAGCAGTACTTC; abundance: .; d_gene: .; v_gene: TRBV6-5; j_gene: TRBJ2-7
CDR3aa: CASSVRTSGGTDTQYF; CDR3nt: TGTGCCAGCAGCGTTAGGACTAGCGGGGGCACAGATACGCAGTATTTT; abundance: .; d_gene: TRBD2; v_gene: TRBV9; j_gene: TRBJ2-3
CDR3aa: CASSLKAGQWRMNTEAFF; CDR3nt: TGTGCCAGCAGTTTAAAGGCAGGGCAGTGGAGGATGAACACTGAAGCTTTCTTT; abundance: .; d_gene: .; v_gene: TRBV27; j_gene: TRBJ1-1
CDR3aa: CASSEAIGLNGNQPQHF; CDR3nt: TGTGCCAGCAGTGAAGCCATCGGCCTGAATGGCAATCAGCCCCAGCATTTT; abundance: .; d_gene: .; v_gene: TRBV6-1; j_gene: TRBJ1-5
CDR3aa: CASSEGGQGFQETQYF; CDR3nt: TGTGCCAGCAGTGAAGGGGGACAGGGTTTTCAAGAGACCCAGTACTTC; abundance: .; d_gene: TRBD1; v_gene: TRBV2; j_gene: TRBJ2-5
CDR3aa: CASSPTVTNEKLFF; CDR3nt: TGTGCCAGTAGTCCAACAGTAACTAATGAAAAACTGTTTTTT; abundance: .; d_gene: .; v_gene: TRBV19; j_gene: TRBJ1-4
CDR3aa: CASSFGYQGQNYEQYF; CDR3nt: TGTGCCAGCAGCTTTGGGTATCAGGGGCAAAACTACGAGCAGTACTTC; abundance: .; d_gene: .; v_gene: TRBV5-5; j_gene: TRBJ2-7
CDR3aa: CASSRLAGVDTDTQYF; CDR3nt: TGTGCCAGCAGTAGACTAGCGGGAGTAGACACAGATACGCAGTATTTT; abundance: .; d_gene: TRBD2; v_gene: TRBV28; j_gene: TRBJ2-3
CDR3aa: CASSLRAGAYEQYF; CDR3nt: TGTGCCAGCAGTTTACGAGCGGGGGCCTACGAGCAGTACTTC; abundance: .; d_gene: TRBD2; v_gene: TRBV27; j_gene: TRBJ2-7
CDR3aa: CASSSLTGYEQYF; CDR3nt: TGTGCCAGCAGCTCCCTGACCGGCTACGAGCAGTACTTC; abundance: .; d_gene: .; v_gene: TRBV11-1; j_gene: TRBJ2-7
CDR3aa: CASSLWTGLDSKNMYNEQFF; CDR3nt: TGTGCCAGCAGCCTATGGACAGGGTTGGACTCTAAGAATATGTACAATGAGCAGTTCTTC; abundance: .; d_gene: TRBD1; v_gene: TRBV4-2; j_gene: TRBJ2-1
CDR3aa: CSVDEGRSGTQHF; CDR3nt: TGCAGCGTTGATGAGGGCAGGTCCGGGACCCAGCATTTT; abundance: .; d_gene: .; v_gene: TRBV29-1; j_gene: TRBJ1-5
CDR3aa: CASSPRQGDEQFF; CDR3nt: TGCGCCAGCAGCCCTCGACAAGGCGATGAGCAGTTCTTC; abundance: .; d_gene: .; v_gene: TRBV4-3; j_gene: TRBJ2-1
CDR3aa: CASSSSGNYGYTF; CDR3nt: TGTGCCAGCAGTTCATCAGGAAACTATGGCTACACCTTC; abundance: .; d_gene: .; v_gene: TRBV6-5; j_gene: TRBJ1-2
CDR3aa: CASSPGLASQYEQYF; CDR3nt: TGTGCCAGCTCACCGGGACTAGCTAGTCAATACGAGCAGTACTTC; abundance: .; d_gene: TRBD2; v_gene: TRBV18; j_gene: TRBJ2-7
CDR3aa: CASSRGQTLTGELFF; CDR3nt: TGTGCCAGTAGTAGGGGACAGACTCTCACCGGGGAGCTGTTTTTT; abundance: few; d_gene: TRBD1; v_gene: TRBV19; j_gene: TRBJ2-2
CDR3aa: CASSPGLRTGLWTNEKLFF; CDR3nt: TGTGCCAGCAGCCCAGGGTTGCGGACAGGTCTGTGGACTAATGAAAAACTGTTTTTT; abundance: .; d_gene: TRBD1; v_gene: TRBV11-2; j_gene: TRBJ1-4
CDR3aa: CASTPLGTYNEQFF; CDR3nt: TGTGCCAGCACCCCCCTCGGGACCTACAATGAGCAGTTCTTC; abundance: .; d_gene: .; v_gene: TRBV28; j_gene: TRBJ2-1
CDR3aa: CASSLTSSGGSYNEQFF; CDR3nt: TGCGCCAGCAGCTTGACATCTAGCGGAGGCTCCTACAATGAGCAGTTCTTC; abundance: .; d_gene: TRBD2; v_gene: TRBV5-1; j_gene: TRBJ2-1
CDR3aa: CASSLAVGTSGRVRDTQYF; CDR3nt: TGTGCCAGCAGCTTAGCCGTTGGGACTAGCGGGAGAGTGAGGGATACGCAGTATTTT; abundance: few; d_gene: TRBD2; v_gene: TRBV7-2; j_gene: TRBJ2-3
CDR3aa: CASLLHSTDTQYF; CDR3nt: TGTGCCAGCCTGCTCCATAGCACAGATACGCAGTATTTT; abundance: .; d_gene: .; v_gene: TRBV7-2; j_gene: TRBJ2-3
CDR3aa: CASSSRDRGPRGEQYF; CDR3nt: TGTGCCAGCAGCTCCCGGGACAGGGGGCCGAGGGGCGAGCAGTACTTC; abundance: .; d_gene: TRBD1; v_gene: TRBV13; j_gene: TRBJ2-7
CDR3aa: CASSEWDRNIQETQYF; CDR3nt: TGTGCCAGCAGTGAGTGGGACAGGAATATCCAAGAGACCCAGTACTTC; abundance: .; d_gene: TRBD1; v_gene: TRBV6-1; j_gene: TRBJ2-5
CDR3aa: CSAEGFMNTEAFF; CDR3nt: TGCAGCGCGGAGGGTTTCATGAACACTGAAGCTTTCTTT; abundance: .; d_gene: .; v_gene: TRBV29-1; j_gene: TRBJ1-1
CDR3aa: CAWSVQVNEKLFF; CDR3nt: TGTGCCTGGAGTGTACAGGTTAATGAAAAACTGTTTTTT; abundance: .; d_gene: .; v_gene: TRBV30; j_gene: TRBJ1-4
CDR3aa: CASGRGRGQETQYF; CDR3nt: TGTGCCAGCGGACGGGGCAGGGGTCAAGAGACCCAGTACTTC; abundance: .; d_gene: .; v_gene: TRBV7-9; j_gene: TRBJ2-5
CDR3aa: CASRRDYSTDTQYF; CDR3nt: TGTGCCAGCAGAAGGGACTACAGCACAGATACGCAGTATTTT; abundance: .; d_gene: TRBD2; v_gene: TRBV6-5; j_gene: TRBJ2-3
CDR3aa: CASSEETGVLTEAFF; CDR3nt: TGTGCCAGCAGTGAGGAAACAGGAGTACTCACTGAAGCTTTCTTT; abundance: few; d_gene: .; v_gene: TRBV6-1; j_gene: TRBJ1-1
CDR3aa: CASSSPDGTPYEQYF; CDR3nt: TGCGCCAGCAGCTCCCCGGACGGGACTCCCTACGAGCAGTACTTC; abundance: once; d_gene: .; v_gene: TRBV5-1; j_gene: TRBJ2-7
CDR3aa: CASSRTVAGADNEQFF; CDR3nt: TGTGCCAGCAGCCGGACCGTAGCGGGAGCCGACAATGAGCAGTTCTTC; abundance: .; d_gene: TRBD2; v_gene: TRBV7-6; j_gene: TRBJ2-1
CDR3aa: CASSLGRGPYEQYF; CDR3nt: TGTGCCAGCAGTTTGGGCAGGGGCCCCTACGAGCAGTACTTC; abundance: .; d_gene: .; v_gene: TRBV27; j_gene: TRBJ2-7
CDR3aa: CASSPGQYSNQPQHF; CDR3nt: TGTGCCAGCAGCCCGGGACAGTATAGCAATCAGCCCCAGCATTTT; abundance: .; d_gene: TRBD1; v_gene: TRBV27; j_gene: TRBJ1-5
CDR3aa: CASSPGSNENYGYTF; CDR3nt: TGTGCCAGCAGCCCCGGGTCGAATGAAAACTATGGCTACACCTTC; abundance: .; d_gene: .; v_gene: TRBV28; j_gene: TRBJ1-2
CDR3aa: CASSSRDRASGANVLTF; CDR3nt: TGTGCCAGCAGCTCTCGGGACCGCGCCTCTGGGGCCAACGTCCTGACTTTC; abundance: .; d_gene: .; v_gene: TRBV7-9; j_gene: TRBJ2-6
CDR3aa: CASSYSLNEQFF; CDR3nt: TGTGCCAGCAGTTACAGCCTCAATGAGCAGTTCTTC; abundance: .; d_gene: .; v_gene: TRBV6-5; j_gene: TRBJ2-1
CDR3aa: CASSETDLNTEAFF; CDR3nt: TGTGCCAGCAGTGAAACGGACCTGAACACTGAAGCTTTCTTT; abundance: .; d_gene: .; v_gene: TRBV2; j_gene: TRBJ1-1
CDR3aa: CASSLDGYQPQHF; CDR3nt: TGTGCCAGCAGCCTGGACGGGTACCAGCCCCAGCATTTT; abundance: .; d_gene: .; v_gene: TRBV7-9; j_gene: TRBJ1-5